These 18 T cell receptor beta chains were all obtained from the same sample, sequenced in a study of human T cells and chemical hapten exposure. TCRdb called the RACE reads again in MiXCR, with one record for every CDR3 protein. In the table there are about 350,000 distinct CDR3 sequences, about 6.9% of which are singletons. Stated time point: patch test 2, 6 weeks after DPC sensitization. Regarding treatment: therapeutic diphenylcyclopropenone sensitization with weekly scalp DPC. The source material was whole blood, sampled in connection with sensitization to the hapten diphenylcyclopropenone (DPC). Every receptor here comes from a woman under 30 with alopecia areata. Some clones in this sample may be carry-over from other donors' samples.

Many counts were recorded for this clonotype. J is TRBJ2-7 and V is TRBV20-1; TRBD1 agrees at 8 bases. The CDR3 extends over 15 amino acids. The ends lost 5 bases at V and 2 bases at J; junction bases unmatched: 11. Looked up from germline, CDR1 is DFQATT and CDR2 is SNEGSKA (reference sequence). The DNA for the CDR3 is TGCAGTGCTCCTGAACCGGGACAGGCTGCCTACGAGCAGTACTTC. This codes for CSAPEPGQAAYEQYF.

This clonotype showed up just a few times. The chain couples TRBV12-3 or TRBV12-4 to TRBJ1-1; no reliable D call. With 8 bases removed from V and 2 bases from J, the gap between germline ends came to 15 bases. The length of the CDR3 is 14 residues. DNA of the CDR3: TGTGCCAGCGGGGATACAATTTCCAACACTGAAGCTTTCTTT. Translated, it gives CASGDTISNTEAFF.

The J gene is TRBJ2-3, the V gene TRBV10-3, with D hard to call. V shed 8 bases and J shed 0 bases, with 21 bases lying between them. Germline V gives CDR1 ENHRY, CDR2 SYGVKD. The CDR3 is 17 amino acids. CDR3 sequence: CAISGLLVPASTDTQYF. CDR3 nucleotide sequence: TGTGCCATCTCTGGCCTCCTAGTACCGGCTAGCACAGATACGCAGTATTTT.

The chain combines TRBV28 with TRBJ1-2; perhaps TRBD1 as D (6 bases). The germline V gene has CDR1 MDHEN and CDR2 SYDVKM. The CDR3 sequence is 13 residues long. V lost 2 bases, J lost 8 bases, and 12 bases lay in between. Here the CDR3 reads CASSLRQVLGYTF. CDR3 coding DNA: TGTGCCAGCAGTTTAAGACAGGTTTTAGGCTACACCTTC.

There are a few counts of this clonotype. The chain has TRBV2 and TRBJ2-3, with TRBD2 matching 13 bases. CDR1 is SNHLY, CDR2 FYNNEI, per germline. The CDR3 extends over 16 amino acids. J lost 2 bases, V lost 5 bases, and 4 bases had no gene match. The CDR3 here is CASSQGLAGFTDTQYF. The DNA of the CDR3 is TGTGCCAGCAGTCAGGGACTAGCGGGGTTCACAGATACGCAGTATTTT.

Many counts were recorded for this clonotype. The V and J genes are TRBV2 and TRBJ2-4; 13 nucleotides agree with TRBD2. Germline V gives CDR1 SNHLY, CDR2 FYNNEI. This CDR3 has 17 amino acids. The ends lost 1 base at V and 8 bases at J; junction bases unmatched: 8. This CDR3 reads CASSEGTSGGWWDIQYF. The CDR3 DNA is TGTGCCAGCAGTGAAGGGACTAGCGGGGGCTGGTGGGACATTCAGTACTTC.

This clonotype was seen only a few times. V is TRBV3-1 and J is TRBJ1-6; a possible D gene is TRBD1 (6 bases). The CDR3 consists of 18 residues. V was clipped by 0 bases and J by 10 bases, with 22 bases between them. Per the germline V gene, CDR1 is LGHDT and CDR2 is YNNKEL (reference sequence). The CDR3 reads CASSQETRGRYQGSPLHF. The DNA for the CDR3 is TGTGCCAGCAGCCAAGAAACGAGGGGCCGTTACCAGGGGTCACCCCTCCACTTT.

This clonotype occurred a few times. The chain combines TRBV4-2 with TRBJ1-4; 9 bases map to TRBD1. Germline V CDR1 and CDR2: LGHNA, YNFKEQ. CDR3 size: 15 residues. J was trimmed by 8 bases and V by 5 bases; bases with no gene match: 9. CDR3 sequence (DNA): TGTGCCAGCAGCGGACCGGGACAGGGATGGGAAAAACTGTTTTTT. Protein sequence: CASSGPGQGWEKLFF.

Ten or more counts support this clonotype. The chain uses TRBV4-3 and TRBJ1-1; TRBD1 agrees at 7 bases. Per germline, CDR1 LGHNA and CDR2 YSLEER. V lost 0 bases, J lost 8 bases, and 9 bases stayed unmatched. The CDR3 is 15 amino acids. The CDR3 spells CASSQDRAAGGEAFF. As DNA, the CDR3 is TGCGCCAGCAGCCAAGATCGGGCAGCAGGGGGGGAAGCTTTCTTT.

Many counts were recorded for this clonotype. The chain joins TRBV7-9 to TRBJ1-2; 7 bases agree with TRBD1. The CDR3 runs to 13 residues. V trimming: 10 bases; J trimming: 6 bases; junction bases outside the gene matches: 11. From germline, CDR1 is SEHNR and CDR2 FQNEAQ (reference sequence). This CDR3 reads CATPGGEVHGYTF. CDR3 nucleotides: TGTGCCACCCCAGGGGGAGAGGTTCATGGCTACACCTTC.

The CDR3 bases are TGTGCCAGCAACAAAAGGACTAGCGGGGCGGGGGCCCAGTACTTC. Protein product: CASNKRTSGAGAQYF. The genes are TRBV12-3 or TRBV12-4 and TRBJ2-5, with TRBD2 identical over 12 bases. The CDR3 covers 15 residues. V shed 7 bases and J 9 bases; nucleotides not matched to a gene: 12.

A few counts support this clonotype. The chain is built from TRBV9 and TRBJ1-6, with TRBD1 matching 11 bases. V dropped 0 bases and J dropped 8; count of bases not matched to a gene: 4. Per germline, CDR1 SGDLS and CDR2 YYNGEE. CDR3 length: 16 amino acids. CDR3 residues: CASSVGDRGEYSPLHF. The CDR3 DNA reads as TGTGCCAGCAGCGTAGGGGACAGGGGGGAGTATTCACCCCTCCACTTT.

There are many counts of this clonotype. The V and J genes are TRBV28 and TRBJ1-6; no clear D. The CDR3 is 14 amino acids. V lost 7 bases and J lost 0, with 7 bases in between. CDR1 and CDR2 from the germline V gene are MDHEN and SYDVKM. CDR3 in amino acids: CASTPDSYNSPLHF. CDR3 DNA sequence: TGTGCCAGCACTCCAGACTCCTATAATTCACCCCTCCACTTT.

This clonotype was observed many times. The chain uses TRBV6-2 or TRBV6-3 and TRBJ2-5; TRBD1 matches 7 bases. J was trimmed by 7 bases and V by 5 bases; bases with no gene match: 10. The CDR3 has 14 amino acids. Germline-derived CDR1 and CDR2 are MNHEY and SVGEGT. The CDR3 region has the DNA TGTGCCAGCAGTACACCGGACAGGTCATGGACCCAGTACTTC. Protein product: CASSTPDRSWTQYF.

This clonotype showed up many times. J is TRBJ1-1 and V is TRBV5-1; D uncertain. The germline CDR1 and CDR2 sequences are SGHRS and YFSETQ. Between the trimmed V and J ends, which lost 2 bases and 6 bases, there was a span of 8 bases. There are 12 residues in the CDR3. CDR3 amino acids: CASSFSGAEAFF. CDR3 DNA: TGCGCCAGCAGCTTCTCAGGCGCTGAAGCTTTCTTT.

This clonotype was seen many times. V and J are TRBV6-1 and TRBJ1-6; TRBD1 is a possible D gene (5 bases). The V end lost 4 bases, the J end lost 6 bases, and 13 bases lay between the germline ends. The CDR3 sequence is 15 residues long. CDR1 and CDR2 from the germline V gene are MNHNS and SASEGT. CDR3 loop: CASSAQGRRNSPLHF. The DNA for the CDR3 is TGTGCCAGCAGTGCCCAGGGTCGCCGTAATTCACCCCTCCACTTT.

The table lists this clonotype with many counts. The chain links TRBV20-1 to TRBJ1-2; no clear D. V lost 7 bases and J 1 base, leaving 16 bases between the germline ends. Germline V gene sequence: CDR1 DFQATT, CDR2 SNEGSKA (reference sequence). The CDR3 is made up of 14 amino acids. The CDR3 here is CSGARQDLNYGYTF. The CDR3, as DNA: TGCAGTGGGGCAAGGCAGGACCTTAACTATGGCTACACCTTC.

The rearrangement uses TRBV5-1 and TRBJ1-4; 7 bases map to TRBD1. Germline V CDR1 and CDR2: SGHRS, YFSETQ. CDR3 size: 14 residues. V lost 4 bases and J lost 7; bases outside the gene matches: 7. The CDR3 nucleotides are TGCGCCAGCAGCCGAGGGGGCGCGGGTGAAAAACTGTTTTTT. This sequence encodes CASSRGGAGEKLFF. The full variable domain, in which reference TRBV5-1 and TRBJ1-4 provide the parts outside the CDR3, is KAGVTQTPRYLIKTRGQQVTLSCSPISGHRSVSWYQQTPGQGLQFLFEYFSETQRNKGNFPGRFSGRQFSNSRSEMNVSTLELGDSALYLCASSRGGAGEKLFFGSGTQLSVL.